The 26 T cell receptor beta chains below come from one sample, sequenced in a study of blood T cell repertoires in COVID-19 (dated by TCRdb to between 2020 and 2021). The library was obtained by the immunoSEQ multiplex PCR assay. The clones in this table, taken by TCRdb from immuneACCESS, are in-frame only. Not every clone is retained; where verified, under half of the shortfall comes from an unresolved V gene, and the cause of the rest is unknown. The sample table contains a few hundred thousand clones; only one count was recorded for approximately 91% of them. The top ten constitute 0.85% to 1.3% of the sample. The specimen was PBMCs or T cells enriched from blood (not recorded which). The receptors were sampled from a woman aged 30 to 39 who had been exposed to COVID-19.

The chain has TRBV29-1 and TRBJ2-3; 14 bases line up with TRBD2. The V gene's germline CDR1 is SQVTM and CDR2 ANQGSEA. With 6 bases clipped from V and 5 bases from J, the junction kept 10 bases outside the gene matches. This CDR3 has 16 residues. In nucleotides, the CDR3 is TGCAGCGTCGATAAGGGGACTAGCGGGAGAGTAGATACGCAGTATTTT. Its translation: CSVDKGTSGRVDTQYF.

This rearrangement joins TRBV28 to TRBJ2-7; the match to TRBD1 covers 9 bases. The V and J ends lost 4 bases and 12 bases, in that order; junction bases with no gene match: 16. Germline CDR1 MDHEN, CDR2 SYDVKM. CDR3 size: 15 residues. The chain's CDR3 is CASSSYAGTGFDPYF. CDR3 DNA sequence: TGTGCCAGCAGTTCCTACGCCGGGACAGGGTTTGATCCGTACTTC.

This chain links TRBV19 with TRBJ2-3; TRBD2 matches at 12 bases. Losses at the gene ends were 7 bases for V and 4 bases for J; bases not matched to a gene: 3. The germline CDR1 and CDR2 sequences are LNHDA and SQIVND (reference sequence). The CDR3 runs to 14 residues. CDR3 nucleotide sequence: TGTGCCAGTACCCTAGCGGGAGGGGCAGATACGCAGTATTTT. Encoded protein: CASTLAGGADTQYF. Together with reference TRBV19 and TRBJ2-3, the CDR3 gives the full variable domain: DGGITQSPKYLFRKEGQNVTLSCEQNLNHDAMYWYRQDPGQGLRLIYYSQIVNDFQKGDIAEGYSVSREKKESFPLTVTSAQKNPTAFYLCASTLAGGADTQYFGPGTRLTVL.

This sequence joins TRBV6-5 and TRBJ2-7; 13 positions agree with TRBD2. Losses at the gene ends were 6 bases for V and 3 bases for J; bases not matched to a gene: 5. The CDR3 extends over 15 amino acids. The germline gives CDR1 MNHEY, CDR2 SVGAGI. The CDR3 coding sequence is TGTGCCAGCAGCTCCGGGACTAGCGGGGTCTACGAGCAGTACTTC. The encoded protein is CASSSGTSGVYEQYF.

The CDR3 bases are TGTGCCAGCAGCGTAGAGGCAGGAAATTCACCCCTCCACTTT. Amino acid sequence: CASSVEAGNSPLHF. The V call is TRBV9, the J call TRBJ1-6; D gene uncertain. Germline V CDR1 and CDR2: SGDLS, YYNGEE. The CDR3 has 14 residues. Trimming shortened V by 0 bases and J by 7 bases, and 8 bases separated the two germline ends.

V gene TRBV7-2 combines with J gene TRBJ2-1, with D unclear. V lost 1 base to trimming and J lost 3 bases, with 10 bases between them. Germline V lookup: CDR1 SGHTA, CDR2 FQGNSA. This CDR3 comprises 15 residues. CDR3 loop: CASSLVVSIYNEQFF. As DNA, the CDR3 is TGTGCCAGCAGCTTAGTCGTCTCTATCTACAATGAGCAGTTCTTC. Using reference TRBV7-2 and TRBJ2-1 for the parts outside the CDR3, the full variable domain is GAGVSQSPSNKVTEKGKDVELRCDPISGHTALYWYRQSLGQGLEFLIYFQGNSAPDKSGLPSDRFSAERTGGSVSTLTIQRTQQEDSAVYLCASSLVVSIYNEQFFGPGTRLTVL.

V usage is TRBV9 and J usage is TRBJ2-5; tentatively, D is TRBD1 (5 bases). The CDR3 runs to 14 residues. Looked up from germline, CDR1 is SGDLS and CDR2 is YYNGEE. The V end was cut by 1 base, the J end by 3 bases, with 10 bases between. CDR3 in amino acids: CASSVSADKETQYF. CDR3 in DNA: TGTGCCAGCAGCGTAAGCGCGGACAAAGAGACCCAGTACTTC. The complete variable domain, with remaining parts taken from reference TRBV9 and TRBJ2-5, reads DSGVTQTPKHLITATGQRVTLRCSPRSGDLSVYWYQQSLDQGLQFLIQYYNGEERAKGNILERFSAQQFPDLHSELNLSSLELGDSALYFCASSVSADKETQYFGPGTRLLVL.

This clone was counted only a few times. V is TRBV19 and J is TRBJ2-7, with D perhaps TRBD2 (5 bases). The germline V gene encodes CDR1 LNHDA and CDR2 SQIVND (reference sequence). Trimming left V 4 bases short and J 0 bases short, with 10 bases between. The CDR3 runs to 14 residues. CDR3 bases: TGTGCCAGTAGTAAGACCGGGAACTCCTACGAGCAGTACTTC. Amino acid sequence: CASSKTGNSYEQYF.

This clone was detected only once. This rearrangement joins TRBV19 to TRBJ2-2, with a weak D call TRBD2 (5 bases). The CDR3 loop spans 14 amino acids. CDR1 is LNHDA, CDR2 SQIVND, per germline (reference sequence). V was cut by 5 bases and J by 1 base, with 8 bases left in between. The DNA of the CDR3 is TGTGCCAGTAGTTCGGACTGGAACACCGGGGAGCTGTTTTTT. Translating gives CASSSDWNTGELFF.

This chain joins TRBV5-1 and TRBJ1-5, with a possible D match to TRBD1 (5 bases). V was clipped by 0 bases and J by 7 bases, with 14 bases between them. The CDR3 spans 15 residues. CDR1 is SGHRS and CDR2 is YFSETQ in the germline V gene. CDR3 sequence (DNA): TGCGCCAGCAGCTTGGTTTCGGGGGGAGACCAGCCCCAGCATTTT. It translates to CASSLVSGGDQPQHF.

This clone was picked up one time. V gene TRBV19 combines with J gene TRBJ2-1, with 11 positions matching TRBD1. The CDR3 consists of 18 residues. J gave up 7 bases and V 0 bases, and 11 bases lay outside the gene matches. Germline CDR1 reads LNHDA; CDR2 reads SQIVND (reference sequence). CDR3 DNA: TGTGCCAGTAGTATAGATGGTTACAGGACAGGGGGCAGGAATGAGCAGTTCTTC. This encodes CASSIDGYRTGGRNEQFF.

This clone was counted a single time. The rearrangement joins TRBV5-1 to TRBJ2-1; TRBD2 agrees at 8 bases. Germline V gene lookup returns CDR1 SGHRS and CDR2 YFSETQ. After removal of 4 bases from V and 8 bases from J, the junction contained 11 bases not matched to a gene. This CDR3 has 15 amino acids. CDR3: CASSPSGSKGDEQFF. CDR3 DNA: TGCGCCAGCAGCCCAAGCGGGAGTAAAGGGGATGAGCAGTTCTTC.

V gene TRBV6-1 combines with J gene TRBJ1-3; 7 positions match TRBD1. V was pared by 1 base and J by 0 bases, with 6 bases of the junction left unmatched. Germline V gene sequence: CDR1 MNHNS, CDR2 SASEGT. CDR3 length equals 17 residues. The CDR3 coding sequence is TGTGCCAGCAGTGAAGGAAGGGACAGACGCTCTGGAAACACCATATATTTT. It codes for CASSEGRDRRSGNTIYF.

The CDR3 DNA is TGTGCCAGCAGCGCTACAGGGTCTCTGGGCTATGGCTACACCTTC. As protein: CASSATGSLGYGYTF. The chain employs TRBV7-3 and TRBJ1-2, with a weak D call TRBD1 (6 bases). The germline V gene encodes CDR1 SGHTA and CDR2 FQGTGA. The CDR3 has 15 amino acids. Trimming cost V 5 bases and J 4 bases, with 17 bases left between them.

The V call is TRBV5-1, the J call TRBJ2-7, with TRBD1 identical over 7 bases. Germline trimming cut 8 bases from V and 7 bases from J; bases unmatched to any gene: 15. The V gene's germline CDR1 is SGHRS and CDR2 YFSETQ. The CDR3 covers 14 residues. DNA of the CDR3: TGCGCCAGGTACCGGGACAGCCCCCCAGGAGAGCAGTACTTC. Amino acids: CARYRDSPPGEQYF.

This CDR3 reads CAISESGAPRYNEQFF. Here the CDR3 DNA reads TGTGCCATCAGTGAGTCAGGGGCCCCGAGATACAATGAGCAGTTCTTC. The chain has TRBV10-3 and TRBJ2-1; maybe TRBD1 (5 bases). The CDR3 runs to 16 residues. The V gene's germline CDR1 is ENHRY and CDR2 SYGVKD. The ends were cut back, 0 bases at V and 4 bases at J, with 13 bases in the middle.

J is TRBJ2-1 and V is TRBV7-3, with 10 bases aligning to TRBD2. With 1 base clipped from V and 4 bases from J, the junction kept 1 base outside the gene matches. Germline values: CDR1 SGHTA, CDR2 FQGTGA. The CDR3 has 15 residues. In DNA, the CDR3 is TGTGCCAGCAGCTTAATACTAGCGGGATACAATGAGCAGTTCTTC. It translates to CASSLILAGYNEQFF.

The rearrangement uses TRBV7-6 and TRBJ2-1; 7 bases map to TRBD2. Per germline, CDR1 SGHVS and CDR2 FNYEAQ. V was pared by 0 bases and J by 2 bases, with 4 bases of the junction left unmatched. CDR3 size: 16 residues. The CDR3 reads CASSLASGSPYNEQFF. The CDR3 coding sequence is TGTGCCAGCAGCTTAGCTAGCGGGTCCCCCTACAATGAGCAGTTCTTC.

This clone showed up just once. The chain has TRBV7-3 and TRBJ2-3; the match to TRBD2 covers 9 bases. This CDR3 contains 16 residues. The V gene's germline CDR1 is SGHTA and CDR2 FQGTGA. With V trimmed by 1 base and J by 2 bases, 4 bases remained unmatched. This CDR3 reads CASSLMAGGITDTQYF. The CDR3 region has the DNA TGTGCCAGCAGCTTAATGGCGGGAGGGATCACAGATACGCAGTATTTT.

The chain couples TRBV2 to TRBJ2-7; 11 positions agree with TRBD2. Germline loops: CDR1 SNHLY, CDR2 FYNNEI. The length of the CDR3 is 17 residues. The J segment lost 2 bases and the V segment lost 8 bases, leaving 14 bases of the junction unmatched. The CDR3 DNA follows: TGTGCCAGCCCTAATCCGCTGACTAGCGGGACAGCCTACGAGCAGTACTTC. Its translation: CASPNPLTSGTAYEQYF.

This clone was seen a few times. The rearrangement joins TRBV5-1 to TRBJ2-7; tentative D call: TRBD2 (6 bases). The V gene lost 0 bases and the J gene lost 1 base, with 8 bases spanning the gap. The CDR3 spans 14 residues. The germline V gene encodes CDR1 SGHRS and CDR2 YFSETQ. The CDR3 coding sequence is TGCGCCAGCAGCTTGGCCGGGAGATCCTACGAGCAGTACTTC. This sequence encodes CASSLAGRSYEQYF.

The chain is built from TRBV6-5 and TRBJ2-5; TRBD1 aligns across 8 bases. There are 15 residues in the CDR3. Germline CDR1 and CDR2: MNHEY and SVGAGI. With V trimmed by 2 bases and J by 9 bases, 11 bases remained unmatched. The CDR3 region has the DNA TGTGCCAGCAGTTACGCCCAGGGGGCCCCTTGGTCCCAGTACTTC. This encodes CASSYAQGAPWSQYF.

The chain carries TRBV27 and TRBJ2-1; D may be TRBD2 (6 bases). Germline V CDR1 and CDR2: MNHEY, SMNVEV (reference sequence). This CDR3 region has 14 residues. With 6 bases removed from V and 0 bases from J, the gap between germline ends came to 9 bases. The CDR3, as DNA: TGTGCCAGCAGACGGGACTCCTCCTACAATGAGCAGTTCTTC. This encodes CASRRDSSYNEQFF.

The chain couples TRBV27 to TRBJ2-1, with TRBD2 as a possible D gene (7 bases). Germline values: CDR1 MNHEY, CDR2 SMNVEV (reference sequence). Trimming removed 7 bases at V and 1 base at J, with 20 bases between. The CDR3 is 17 amino acids. CDR3 protein: CASKGVGGRLSYNEQFF. The CDR3, as DNA: TGTGCCAGCAAGGGGGTCGGGGGGCGGCTGTCCTACAATGAGCAGTTCTTC.

The V gene is TRBV15, the J gene TRBJ2-3; no firm D call. Deletions cut 1 base from V and 0 bases from J, with 11 bases between. Germline V CDR1 and CDR2: LNHNV, YYDKDF (reference sequence). The CDR3 is made up of 16 amino acids. The DNA of the CDR3 is TGTGCCACCAGCAGAGGGCGGTCTCTTAGCACAGATACGCAGTATTTT. It codes for CATSRGRSLSTDTQYF.

The chain is built from TRBV4-2 and TRBJ1-5, with 9 bases aligning to TRBD1. The CDR3 is 16 residues long. The V segment lost 1 base and the J segment 7 bases; nucleotides outside the gene matches: 8. The germline V gene encodes CDR1 LGHNA and CDR2 YNFKEQ. This chain's CDR3 is CASSQVDDRGRQPQHF. CDR3 in DNA: TGTGCCAGCAGCCAAGTAGATGACAGGGGGAGGCAGCCCCAGCATTTT.